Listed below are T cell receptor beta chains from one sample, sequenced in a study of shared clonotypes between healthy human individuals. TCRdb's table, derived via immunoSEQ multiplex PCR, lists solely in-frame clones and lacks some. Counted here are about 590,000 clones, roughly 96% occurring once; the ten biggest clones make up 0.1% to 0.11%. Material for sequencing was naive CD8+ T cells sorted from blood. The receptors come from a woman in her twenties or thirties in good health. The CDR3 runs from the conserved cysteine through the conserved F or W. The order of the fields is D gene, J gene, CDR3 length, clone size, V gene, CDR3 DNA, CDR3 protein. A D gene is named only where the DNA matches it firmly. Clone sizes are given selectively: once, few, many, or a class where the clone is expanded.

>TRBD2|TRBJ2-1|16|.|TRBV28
TGTGCCAGCAGTTTAAGGGCCAGCGGGAGGGGCAATGAGCAGTTCTTC
CASSLRASGRGNEQFF
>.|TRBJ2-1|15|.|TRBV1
TGCACCAGCAGCCATGGGCTGGACCCCTACAATGAGCAGTTCTTC
CTSSHGLDPYNEQFF
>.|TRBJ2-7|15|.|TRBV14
TGTGCCAGCAGCCAAGAACCTCATCACCCCTACGAGCAGTACTTC
CASSQEPHHPYEQYF
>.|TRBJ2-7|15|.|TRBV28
TGTGCCAGCAGCTCCGGGACTTCAAGCTCCTACGAGCAGTACTTC
CASSSGTSSSYEQYF
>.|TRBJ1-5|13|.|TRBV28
TGTGCCAGCAGTTTCGGCGGGGTCCAGCCCCAGCATTTT
CASSFGGVQPQHF
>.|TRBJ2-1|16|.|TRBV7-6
TGTGCCAGCAGCCTACCGGCAGGAGGCTCCTACAATGAGCAGTTCTTC
CASSLPAGGSYNEQFF
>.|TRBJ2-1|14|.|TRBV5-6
TGTGCCAGCAGCTTGGAGCGTCAGAACAATGAGCAGTTCTTC
CASSLERQNNEQFF
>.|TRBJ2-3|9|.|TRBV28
TGTGCCAGCGGGGAGACGCAGTATTTT
CASGETQYF
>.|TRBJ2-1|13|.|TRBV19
TGTGCCAGTAGTTTCCGACTAGATCATGAGCAGTTCTTC
CASSFRLDHEQFF
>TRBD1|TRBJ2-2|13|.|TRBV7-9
TGTGCCAGCAGCGGGACAGGGGTCGGGGAGCTGTTTTTT
CASSGTGVGELFF
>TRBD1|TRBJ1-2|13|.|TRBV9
TGTGCCAGCATGGGACAGGGGGCCTATGGCTACACCTTC
CASMGQGAYGYTF
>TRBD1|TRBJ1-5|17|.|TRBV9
TGTGCCAGCAGCGTGGGACAGGGGGAAAGGGTAGGTCAGCCCCAGCATTTT
CASSVGQGERVGQPQHF
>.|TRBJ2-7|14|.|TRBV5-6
TGTGCCAGCAGCTTGGGGCTTAAGAGCTACGAGCAGTACTTC
CASSLGLKSYEQYF
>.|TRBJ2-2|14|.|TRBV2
TGTGCCAGCAGTGACGGGATTAACACCGGGGAGCTGTTTTTT
CASSDGINTGELFF
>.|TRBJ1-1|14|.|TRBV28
TGTGCCAGCAGGATTATGGTGTCGGGCACTGAAGCTTTCTTT
CASRIMVSGTEAFF
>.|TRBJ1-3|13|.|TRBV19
TGTGCCAGTAGTATCTCCGTACGAAACACCATATATTTT
CASSISVRNTIYF
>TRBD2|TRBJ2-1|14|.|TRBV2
TGTGCCAGTACTAGCGGGAGGGCCTTAAATGAGCAGTTCTTC
CASTSGRALNEQFF
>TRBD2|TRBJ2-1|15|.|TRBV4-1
TGCGCCAGCAGCCTAGCGGGTAGCTCCTACAATGAGCAGTTCTTC
CASSLAGSSYNEQFF
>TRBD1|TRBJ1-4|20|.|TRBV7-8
TGTGCCAGCAGCTTAGCGCCCTCGGACAGGCTACTAGCAACTAATGAAAAACTGTTTTTT
CASSLAPSDRLLATNEKLFF
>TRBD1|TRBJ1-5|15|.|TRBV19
TGTGCCAGTACCGACAGGGGGCGATACGGTCAGCCCCAGCATTTT
CASTDRGRYGQPQHF
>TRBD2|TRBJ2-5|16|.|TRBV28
TGTGCCAGCAGTTTTGCGGGAGAAGGGAGGGAGGAGACCCAGTACTTC
CASSFAGEGREETQYF
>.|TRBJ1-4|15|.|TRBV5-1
TGCGCCAGCAGCTTGGAAGGGAATGGGGGTGAAAAACTGTTTTTT
CASSLEGNGGEKLFF
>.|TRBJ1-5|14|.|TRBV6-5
TGTGCCAGCAGTTACGTTGAGGGCGGCCAGCCCCAGCATTTT
CASSYVEGGQPQHF
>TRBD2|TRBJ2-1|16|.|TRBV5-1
TGCGCCAGCGTCCCCCGGCGGCTAGCGGGAGTGGATGAGCAGTTCTTC
CASVPRRLAGVDEQFF
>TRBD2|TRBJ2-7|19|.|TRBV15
TGTGCCACCAGCTGGGGAGTTGGAGCTACTAGCGGCAAATCCTACGAGCAGTACTTC
CATSWGVGATSGKSYEQYF
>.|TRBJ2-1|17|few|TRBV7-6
TGTGCCAGCAGCTTGGACTACAGGGGAAGCTCCTACAATGAGCAGTTCTTC
CASSLDYRGSSYNEQFF
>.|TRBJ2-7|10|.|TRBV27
TGTGCCAGCGGAAACTACGAGCAGTACTTC
CASGNYEQYF
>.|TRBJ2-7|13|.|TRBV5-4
TGTGCCAGCAGCTTGTGGGAGTCGCTCGAGCAGTACTTC
CASSLWESLEQYF
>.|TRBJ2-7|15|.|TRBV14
TGTGCCAGCAGCCCGGGGTTCGAGGTTGGCTACGAGCAGTACTTC
CASSPGFEVGYEQYF
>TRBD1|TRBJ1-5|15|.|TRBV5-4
TGTGCCAGCAGCACCGGGACAGGGGGCGGTCAGCCCCAGCATTTT
CASSTGTGGGQPQHF
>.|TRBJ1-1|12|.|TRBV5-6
TGTGCCAGCAACAGGGTGAACACTGAAGCTTTCTTT
CASNRVNTEAFF
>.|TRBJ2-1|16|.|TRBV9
TGTGCCAGCAGCGTAGCTGAGGGGCTAGGCGACAATGAGCAGTTCTTC
CASSVAEGLGDNEQFF
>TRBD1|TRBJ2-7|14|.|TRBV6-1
TGTGCCAGCAGTGACGTAGGGACAGGCTACGAGCAGTACTTC
CASSDVGTGYEQYF
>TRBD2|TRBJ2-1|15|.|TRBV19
TGTGCCAGTAGTATATGGAGCGGGAGGTCAAATGAGCAGTTCTTC
CASSIWSGRSNEQFF